A single sample is the source of the 8 T cell receptor beta chains below, sequenced in a study of OX40 agonist ivuxolimab in advanced cancers. Sequenced by immunoSEQ multiplex PCR; TCRdb stores in-frame clones only, minus some. The sample comprises some 64,000 clones, 84% of which are singletons, and 9.8% rests with the top ten. Material: CD4+ or CD8+ T cells sorted from blood, obtained in a trial of the OX40 agonist ivuxolimab. These receptors all stem from an adult with an advanced solid tumor such as melanoma, head and neck, liver or kidney cancer.

A remark on this clone: The sample holds other DNA sequences that translate to the same CDR3. The chain employs TRBV14 and TRBJ2-5; no reliable D call. Germline assignment: CDR1 SGHDN and CDR2 FVKESK. The CDR3 is 14 residues long. Trimming pared 1 base from V and 4 bases from J, leaving 10 bases between. The CDR3 nucleotides are TGTGCCAGCAGCCAAGGAGCACGCTCAGAGACCCAGTACTTC. Its protein product is CASSQGARSETQYF.

This clone has a single count. CDR3 nucleotide sequence: TGTGCCAGCTCCTCCACCCCCGGGGTCGGCACTGAAGCTTTCTTT. Protein product: CASSSTPGVGTEAFF. This chain joins TRBV18 and TRBJ1-1; D not resolved. Germline CDR1 reads KGHSH; CDR2 reads LQKENI. The CDR3 length is 15 residues. Trimming took 6 bases from V and 4 from J, leaving 18 bases between them.

The rearrangement joins TRBV5-1 to TRBJ1-4; 8 bases line up with TRBD1. Germline V CDR1 and CDR2: SGHRS, YFSETQ. After removal of 2 bases from V and 8 bases from J, the junction contained 8 bases not matched to a gene. This CDR3 contains 15 residues. The CDR3 protein is CASSFQTGVGEKLFF. As DNA, the CDR3 is TGCGCCAGCAGCTTCCAGACAGGGGTCGGAGAAAAACTGTTTTTT.

The chain carries TRBV19 and TRBJ1-5; no definite D call. The ends were cut back, 5 bases at V and 2 bases at J, with 16 bases in the middle. The CDR3 spans 16 residues. CDR1 is LNHDA, CDR2 SQIVND, per germline (reference sequence). DNA of the CDR3: TGTGCCAGTAGTGAGTCGCCAGGTCTGGGCAATCAGCCCCAGCATTTT. Protein sequence: CASSESPGLGNQPQHF.

Comments on this clone: Other nucleotide sequences in the sample specify the same CDR3. CDR3 sequence reads: CASSLGLAGADTQYF. CDR3 nucleotide sequence: TGCGCCAGCAGCTTGGGACTAGCGGGAGCAGATACGCAGTATTTT. The rearrangement uses TRBV5-1 and TRBJ2-3; 12 bases are a match to TRBD2. This CDR3 spans 15 amino acids. With V trimmed by 0 bases and J by 4 bases, 0 bases remained unmatched. Germline CDR1 is SGHRS and CDR2 is YFSETQ.

V usage is TRBV2 and J usage is TRBJ1-2, with D possibly being TRBD1 (5 bases). The CDR3 contains 15 residues. Germline CDR1 is SNHLY and CDR2 is FYNNEI. The germline V and J ends were trimmed by 7 bases and 10 bases, with 25 bases remaining between them. CDR3 nucleotide sequence: TGTGCCAGCACGTATGACAGCAGACATGGTTTTGACTACACCTTC. It translates to CASTYDSRHGFDYTF.

The CDR3: CASSQDIWESGYTF. The CDR3 DNA follows: TGCGCCAGCAGCCAAGATATATGGGAAAGCGGCTACACCTTC. The genes are TRBV4-3 and TRBJ1-2, with unresolved D. Germline V CDR1 and CDR2: LGHNA, YSLEER. This CDR3 region has 14 residues. Deletions cut 0 bases from V and 8 bases from J, with 13 bases between.

This CDR3 reads CASSAYRGNTEAFF. The CDR3 DNA sequence: TGTGCCAGCAGCGCCTACAGGGGTAATACTGAAGCTTTCTTT. The chain uses TRBV7-6 and TRBJ1-1; 7 nucleotides align to TRBD1. The CDR3 has 14 residues. CDR1 is SGHVS, CDR2 FNYEAQ, per germline. J gave up 5 bases and V 5 bases, and 8 bases lay outside the gene matches.